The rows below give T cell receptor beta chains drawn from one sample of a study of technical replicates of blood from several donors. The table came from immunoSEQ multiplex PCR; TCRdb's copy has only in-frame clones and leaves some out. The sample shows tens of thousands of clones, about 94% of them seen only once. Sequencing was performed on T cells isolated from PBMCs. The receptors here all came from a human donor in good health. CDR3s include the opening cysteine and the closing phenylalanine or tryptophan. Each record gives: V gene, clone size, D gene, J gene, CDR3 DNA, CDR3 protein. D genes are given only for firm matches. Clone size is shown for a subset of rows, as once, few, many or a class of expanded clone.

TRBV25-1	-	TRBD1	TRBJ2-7	TGTGCCAGCAGTGACCGGGACAGCTACGAGCAGTACTTC	CASSDRDSYEQYF
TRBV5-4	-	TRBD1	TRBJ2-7	TGTGCCAGCAGCTTTGGGACAGGTTACTCCTACGAGCAGTACTTC	CASSFGTGYSYEQYF
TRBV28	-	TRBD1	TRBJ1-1	TGTGCCAGCACTGAACAGGGGTATGAAGCTTTCTTT	CASTEQGYEAFF
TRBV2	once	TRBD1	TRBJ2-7	TGTGCCAGCAGTGTCCCCGGGACAGGGGTTTCCTACGAGCAGTACTTC	CASSVPGTGVSYEQYF
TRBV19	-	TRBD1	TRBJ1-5	TGTGCCTCTCAGACACAGGGGATGCAGCCCCAGCATTTT	CASQTQGMQPQHF
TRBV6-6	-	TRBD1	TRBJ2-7	TGTGCCAGCACCGACCCGGGACAGGGAACCTACGAGCAGTACTTC	CASTDPGQGTYEQYF
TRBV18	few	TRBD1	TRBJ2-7	TGTGCCAGCTCACCACCGGGACAGCCGACCTACGAGCAGTACTTC	CASSPPGQPTYEQYF
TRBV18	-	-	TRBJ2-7	TGTGCCAGCGCGGACAGCTTAGGTGGCGAGCAGTACTTC	CASADSLGGEQYF
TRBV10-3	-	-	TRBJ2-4	TGTGCCATCAGTGAGACCGGGACAAGGGCGCTTGGTTCGGTCATTCAGTACTTC	CAISETGTRALGSVIQYF
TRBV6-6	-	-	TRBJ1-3	TGTGCCAGCAGCACGAGCTCTGGAAACACCATATATTTT	CASSTSSGNTIYF
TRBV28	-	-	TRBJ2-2	TGTGCCAGCAGCGAGGCGCAGACCGGGGAGCTGTTTTTT	CASSEAQTGELFF
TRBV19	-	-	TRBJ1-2	TGTGCCAGTAGTATATTCTACAGACCCTATGGCTACACCTTC	CASSIFYRPYGYTF
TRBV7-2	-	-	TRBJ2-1	TGTGCCAGCAGCTTAGCTCGGGGTGTCGGCAATGAGCAGTTCTTC	CASSLARGVGNEQFF